These 9 T cell receptor beta chains came from one sample sequenced in a study of cytomegalovirus exposure and HLA in healthy donors. Both 60 Vbeta primers and 13 Jbeta primers went into the PCR. Here immunoSEQ multiplex PCR was the method, and the copy in TCRdb shows in-frame clones only, minus some. Altogether more than 150,000 clones are present, approximately 84% being singletons, with the ten largest covering about 0.23%. The sequenced material came from PBMCs. These receptors came from a girl younger than two in good health and CMV-seronegative.

The chain has TRBV7-9 and TRBJ2-2, with 10 bases matching TRBD2. Germline lookup yields CDR1 SEHNR and CDR2 FQNEAQ (reference sequence). CDR3 length: 17 amino acids. Trimming at V came to 2 bases and at J to 0 bases, leaving 3 bases not matched to a gene. The CDR3 coding sequence is TGTGCCAGCAGCTTAAGAAGCGGGGGGGCGAACACCGGGGAGCTGTTTTTT. It specifies CASSLRSGGANTGELFF.

J is TRBJ1-4 and V is TRBV30; a weak D match, TRBD1 (5 bases). The CDR3 length is 11 residues. Germline V gene lookup returns CDR1 GTSNPN and CDR2 SVGIG (reference sequence). Trimming took 8 bases from V and 5 from J, leaving 9 bases between them. CDR3 sequence reads: CAGNRNEKLFF. The CDR3 DNA is TGTGCCGGCAACAGGAATGAAAAACTGTTTTTT.

J is TRBJ1-1 and V is TRBV5-1, with no clear D. CDR1 SGHRS and CDR2 YFSETQ come from the germline V gene. V was pared by 2 bases and J by 1 base, with 12 bases between. This CDR3 is built from 15 residues. Here the CDR3 reads CASSFSTGGNTEAFF. CDR3 nucleotides: TGCGCCAGCAGCTTTAGCACGGGAGGGAACACTGAAGCTTTCTTT.

The chain uses TRBV7-9 and TRBJ2-3; a weak D match, TRBD2 (5 bases). The CDR3 covers 18 residues. V was shortened by 3 bases and J by 7 bases, with 26 bases between the two germline ends. From germline, CDR1 is SEHNR and CDR2 FQNEAQ (reference sequence). The CDR3: CASSLARLEPGSENTQYF. CDR3 bases: TGTGCCAGCAGCTTGGCCCGCCTCGAACCGGGAAGCGAGAATACGCAGTATTTT.

This rearrangement joins TRBV5-5 to TRBJ1-1, with unresolved D. Germline assignment: CDR1 SGHKS and CDR2 YYEKEE (reference sequence). The CDR3 contains 12 residues. Trimming shortened V by 4 bases and J by 4 bases, and 8 bases separated the two germline ends. The CDR3 is CASSQSGTEAFF. CDR3 sequence (DNA): TGTGCCAGCAGCCAATCGGGCACTGAAGCTTTCTTT.

V usage is TRBV9 and J usage is TRBJ2-7, with TRBD2 as a possible D gene (5 bases). The CDR3 is 15 amino acids. In germline, CDR1 is SGDLS, CDR2 YYNGEE. Trimming shortened V by 0 bases and J by 1 base, and 11 bases separated the two germline ends. This CDR3 reads CASSVGGERSYEQYF. CDR3 DNA sequence: TGTGCCAGCAGCGTAGGGGGAGAAAGGTCCTACGAGCAGTACTTC. The full variable domain, in which reference TRBV9 and TRBJ2-7 provide the parts outside the CDR3, is DSGVTQTPKHLITATGQRVTLRCSPRSGDLSVYWYQQSLDQGLQFLIQYYNGEERAKGNILERFSAQQFPDLHSELNLSSLELGDSALYFCASSVGGERSYEQYFGPGTRLTVT.

The rearrangement links TRBV4-3 to TRBJ2-7; TRBD1 agrees at 9 bases. CDR1 and CDR2 (germline): LGHNA, YSLEER. The CDR3 runs 15 residues. The V and J ends lost 8 bases and 4 bases, in that order; junction bases with no gene match: 12. This CDR3 reads CASSTSGQGVYEQYF. The DNA of the CDR3 is TGCGCCAGCTCGACCTCGGGACAGGGCGTTTACGAGCAGTACTTC.

The chain links TRBV5-6 to TRBJ1-6; TRBD1 agrees at 9 bases. Germline values: CDR1 SGHDT, CDR2 YYEEEE. The ends lost 3 bases at V and 11 bases at J; junction bases unmatched: 9. CDR3 length equals 15 residues. Written as DNA, the CDR3 is TGTGCCAGCAGCTCATACGGGACAGGGATTCCACCCCTCCACTTT. It is translated as CASSSYGTGIPPLHF.

The rearrangement links TRBV6-6 to TRBJ2-3; possibly TRBD1 for D (6 bases). In germline, CDR1 is MNHNY, CDR2 SVGAGI (reference sequence). CDR3 length: 15 amino acids. V was cut by 6 bases and J by 3 bases, with 16 bases left in between. CDR3: CASRGLGAGTDTQYF. The CDR3 DNA follows: TGTGCCAGCAGGGGATTGGGGGCTGGTACAGATACGCAGTATTTT.